This T cell receptor (beta chain) was recovered during a study of blood T cell repertoires in COVID-19. Whole-study context: Some COVID-19 samples were acute and others convalescent; all came from the United States, Italy and Spain.

Profiled with immunoSEQ multiplex PCR; TCRdb holds only in-frame clones, not every one. The table records around 170,000 clones, roughly nine tenths of them present only once. The CDR3 is made up of 14 amino acids. Germline V CDR1 and CDR2: SGHTA, FQGNSA. V dropped 1 base and J dropped 7 bases, with 11 bases sitting between them. In its sample, this clone was seen a few times. This TCR derives from a woman aged 45-59 years who had recovered from COVID-19. The chain is built from TRBV7-2 and TRBJ2-4; D may be TRBD1 (6 bases). The sequencing input was PBMCs or T cells enriched from blood (not recorded which). The CDR3 sequence: CASSLGQAGNIQYF. The CDR3 DNA follows: TGTGCCAGCAGCTTAGGACAGGCAGGGAACATTCAGTACTTC.